The 28 T cell receptor beta chains below were found in one sample sequenced in a study of spatial heterogeneity in lung cancer. Documented time point: sample taken at primary tumor resection. Each CDR3 protein gets one entry after TCRdb re-called the 5' RACE reads with MiXCR. The sample includes tens of thousands of distinct CDR3 sequences, about 7.6% of them seen just once. The sample was PBMCs, taken at surgery. These receptors all stem from a male donor with early-stage non-small cell lung cancer.

This clonotype was seen a few times. V gene TRBV6-5 combines with J gene TRBJ2-3; 11 positions match TRBD2. Unmatched junction bases numbered 2, after V lost 0 bases and J lost 0 bases. The length of the CDR3 is 17 residues. In germline, CDR1 is MNHEY, CDR2 SVGAGI. The CDR3 bases are TGTGCCAGCAGTTACTCTTCTAGCGGGAGGAGCACAGATACGCAGTATTTT. It is translated as CASSYSSSGRSTDTQYF.

This chain uses TRBV30 with TRBJ1-3; D gene unclear. This CDR3 spans 13 amino acids. Germline V gene sequence: CDR1 GTSNPN, CDR2 SVGIG (reference sequence). Trimming cost V 3 bases and J 4 bases, with 10 bases left between them. Here the CDR3 DNA reads TGTGCCTGGAGCCCCTTTTCCGGAAACACCATATATTTT. Protein sequence: CAWSPFSGNTIYF.

By its share, this clonotype is medium-sized. This chain connects TRBV10-3 to TRBJ2-3; D not certain. This CDR3 spans 13 amino acids. The germline CDR1 and CDR2 sequences are ENHRY and SYGVKD. Deletions cut 6 bases from V and 2 bases from J, with 9 bases between. The CDR3 DNA reads as TGTGCCATCAGGGGTGGGTCCACAGATACGCAGTATTTT. Translated, it gives CAIRGGSTDTQYF.

In this sample, this clonotype turned up many times. J is TRBJ1-5 and V is TRBV27; D is ambiguous. Trimming cost V 9 bases and J 0 bases, with 6 bases left between them. CDR1 MNHEY and CDR2 SMNVEV come from the germline V gene (reference sequence). The CDR3 covers 12 residues. The DNA for the CDR3 is TGTGCCAGGAGTGATAGCAATCAGCCCCAGCATTTT. It specifies CARSDSNQPQHF.

This clonotype was seen at least ten times. The V and J genes are TRBV12-3 or TRBV12-4 and TRBJ2-2; maybe TRBD1 (5 bases). Trimming cost V 3 bases and J 2 bases, with 10 bases left between them. The CDR3 has 15 residues. The CDR3 DNA sequence: TGTGCCAGCAGTTTCTCCGACAGCAACACCGGGGAGCTGTTTTTT. Amino acid sequence: CASSFSDSNTGELFF.

This clonotype showed up many times. The chain combines TRBV28 with TRBJ1-6; 8 bases match TRBD1. The germline gives CDR1 MDHEN, CDR2 SYDVKM. The CDR3 is made up of 15 amino acids. The ends lost 3 bases at V and 10 bases at J; junction bases unmatched: 8. In DNA form, the CDR3 reads TGTGCCAGCAGTTTGCCTGGACAGGGTGAATCACCCCTCCACTTT. Protein product: CASSLPGQGESPLHF.

There are many counts of this clonotype. The rearrangement joins TRBV5-6 to TRBJ2-2; 8 nucleotides match TRBD1. CDR1 is SGHDT, CDR2 YYEEEE, per germline. Trimming removed 0 bases from V and 3 bases from J; junction bases left unmatched: 25. The CDR3 length is 23 residues. The DNA for the CDR3 is TGTGCCAGCAGCTTGGGCCAAGCCGAAGCGGTCAACCTGGACAGGGTAGACACCGGGGAGCTGTTTTTT. It encodes CASSLGQAEAVNLDRVDTGELFF.

This clonotype was observed a handful of times. The chain recombines TRBV10-1 with TRBJ2-7; D not certain. V shed 2 bases and J shed 1 base, with 9 bases lying between them. Germline-derived CDR1 and CDR2 are WNHNN and SYGVQD (reference sequence). CDR3 length equals 14 residues. CDR3 region: CASSEGYGSYEQYF. The CDR3 nucleotides read TGCGCCAGCAGTGAGGGGTATGGATCCTACGAGCAGTACTTC.

Many counts were recorded for this clonotype. V and J are TRBV5-6 and TRBJ1-1, with 10 bases identical to TRBD1. Germline-derived CDR1 and CDR2 are SGHDT and YYEEEE. The CDR3 loop spans 15 amino acids. V was pared by 3 bases and J by 5 bases, with 7 bases of the junction left unmatched. This CDR3 reads CASSSRDRGWTEAFF. The CDR3 region has the DNA TGTGCCAGCAGCTCCCGGGACAGGGGTTGGACTGAAGCTTTCTTT.

This clonotype has at least ten counts. The chain links TRBV7-9 to TRBJ1-1; the D gene is possibly TRBD1 (6 bases). Trimming removed 6 bases from V and 1 base from J, with 12 bases in between. The CDR3 is 14 residues long. Germline V gene sequence: CDR1 SEHNR, CDR2 FQNEAQ (reference sequence). Here the CDR3 DNA reads TGTGCCAGCAGATTTGACAGGTCGAACACTGAAGCTTTCTTT. Protein sequence: CASRFDRSNTEAFF.

This clonotype was observed at least ten times. V usage is TRBV5-1 and J usage is TRBJ2-7, with 9 bases fitting TRBD1. Germline CDR1 and CDR2: SGHRS and YFSETQ. There are 14 residues in the CDR3. V was clipped by 3 bases and J by 6 bases; unmatched bases: 7. CDR3 DNA: TGCGCCAGCAGCTCCGGGACAGGGAAGGGCGAGCAGTACTTC. The encoded protein is CASSSGTGKGEQYF.

This clonotype was counted only a few times. The rearrangement joins TRBV3-1 to TRBJ2-1; 8 bases fit TRBD2. This CDR3 comprises 16 residues. The junction had 2 bases not matched to a gene; V was cut back by 0 bases and J by 1 base. Germline V gives CDR1 LGHDT, CDR2 YNNKEL (reference sequence). CDR3 nucleotides: TGTGCCAGCAGCCAAGAAGCGGGGGCTTCCTACAATGAGCAGTTCTTC. Translating gives CASSQEAGASYNEQFF.

In this sample, this clonotype turned up many times. The gene calls are TRBV19 and TRBJ2-7, with 8 bases lining up with TRBD1. The CDR3 extends over 18 amino acids. V gave up 4 bases and J gave up 4 bases; unmatched junction bases: 18. Germline CDR1 is LNHDA and CDR2 is SQIVND (reference sequence). The CDR3 is CASSRSTGVPGLPYEQYF. Written as DNA, the CDR3 is TGTGCCAGTAGTAGGTCGACAGGGGTTCCGGGACTCCCGTACGAGCAGTACTTC.

This clonotype has a count of ten or more. The CDR3 sequence: CASRPGTENTGELFF. As DNA, the CDR3 is TGTGCCAGCAGGCCCGGCACAGAGAACACCGGGGAGCTGTTTTTT. The genes are TRBV28 and TRBJ2-2; the D is unclear. V lost 6 bases and J lost 1, with 12 bases in between. CDR3 length: 15 amino acids. Germline assignment: CDR1 MDHEN and CDR2 SYDVKM.

This chain links TRBV12-3 or TRBV12-4 with TRBJ2-3; D unclear. The V and J ends lost 3 bases and 2 bases respectively, with 12 bases between them. This CDR3 contains 15 residues. The CDR3 sequence: CASSLRKQHTDTQYF. DNA for the CDR3: TGTGCCAGCAGTTTGAGGAAACAGCACACAGATACGCAGTATTTT.

This clonotype has just a few counts. This chain connects TRBV29-1 to TRBJ2-5, with D maybe TRBD2 (6 bases). Germline assignment: CDR1 SQVTM and CDR2 ANQGSEA. The CDR3 extends over 14 amino acids. Trimming pared 7 bases from V and 2 bases from J, leaving 17 bases between. The CDR3 DNA reads TGCAGCGGTAGCCGGGACTTAACACAAGAGACCCAGTACTTC. This codes for CSGSRDLTQETQYF.

At least ten counts were recorded for this clonotype. This chain connects TRBV6-1 to TRBJ1-2; D is unclear. The V gene's germline CDR1 is MNHNS and CDR2 SASEGT. There are 13 residues in the CDR3. The V end lost 7 bases, the J end lost 2 bases, and 11 bases lay between the germline ends. The CDR3 DNA follows: TGTGCCAGCACTCCATCAAGAAACTATGGCTACACCTTC. As protein: CASTPSRNYGYTF.

This clonotype showed up just a few times. V and J are TRBV19 and TRBJ2-1; D is undetermined. V lost 3 bases and J 5 bases, leaving 11 bases between the germline ends. Germline CDR1 LNHDA, CDR2 SQIVND (reference sequence). The CDR3 has 14 amino acids. DNA of the CDR3: TGTGCCAGTAGTATTGAAGGGATAAACAATGAGCAGTTCTTC. Its protein product is CASSIEGINNEQFF.

The V and J genes are TRBV7-9 and TRBJ2-7; D ambiguous. Germline V gene lookup returns CDR1 SEHNR and CDR2 FQNEAQ (reference sequence). V lost 5 bases and J lost 6, with 11 bases in between. This CDR3 comprises 12 residues. DNA for the CDR3: TGTGCCAGCAGCGCAGTGACGGGCGAGCAGTACTTC. This sequence encodes CASSAVTGEQYF.

This clonotype was observed many times. The chain is built from TRBV28 and TRBJ2-2, with 11 bases identical to TRBD2. Germline lookup yields CDR1 MDHEN and CDR2 SYDVKM. V was clipped by 2 bases and J by 7 bases; unmatched bases: 3. The CDR3 has 15 residues. For the CDR3, the DNA is TGTGCCAGCAGTTTACCGGGACTAGCGGTCGGGGAGCTGTTTTTT. Its protein is CASSLPGLAVGELFF. Drawing the rest from reference TRBV28 and TRBJ2-2, the complete variable domain is DVKVTQSSRYLVKRTGEKVFLECVQDMDHENMFWYRQDPGLGLRLIYFSYDVKMKEKGDIPEGYSVSREKKERFSLILESASTNQTSMYLCASSLPGLAVGELFFGEGSRLTVL.

The table lists this clonotype with many counts. The V gene is TRBV4-1, the J gene TRBJ2-3; D might be TRBD2 (7 bases). Trimming stripped 0 bases from V and 5 bases from J, with 12 bases between. CDR3 length equals 15 residues. CDR1 MGHRA and CDR2 YSYEKL come from the germline V gene. CDR3 sequence: CASSQERGGGDTQYF. For the CDR3, the DNA is TGCGCCAGCAGCCAAGAGAGGGGGGGCGGAGATACGCAGTATTTT.

This clonotype was detected ten times or more. In nucleotides, the CDR3 is TGTGCCAGCAGCAACATGGGACGCTTGGTTACGCAGTATTTT. It encodes CASSNMGRLVTQYF. V gene TRBV25-1 combines with J gene TRBJ2-3, with D tentatively TRBD1 or TRBD2 (5 bases each). Trimming left V 6 bases short and J 8 bases short, with 18 bases between. The CDR3 length is 14 residues. The germline CDR1 and CDR2 sequences are MGHDK and SYGVNS.

In this sample, this clonotype turned up many times. J is TRBJ2-7 and V is TRBV6-1, with a tentative D call TRBD1 (5 bases). The V gene's germline CDR1 is MNHNS and CDR2 SASEGT. Trimming cost V 3 bases and J 2 bases, with 17 bases left between them. The CDR3 extends over 16 amino acids. The CDR3 coding sequence is TGTGCCAGCAGTGACCTCCGTAGGACAAAGGCCTACGAGCAGTACTTC. It encodes CASSDLRRTKAYEQYF.

This clonotype was seen many times. The CDR3 protein is CATSDTGSSNQPQHF. CDR3 DNA sequence: TGTGCCACCAGTGACACAGGGTCGAGCAATCAGCCCCAGCATTTT. V gene TRBV24-1 combines with J gene TRBJ1-5; D possibly corresponds to TRBD1 (6 bases). The CDR3 length is 15 residues. The germline gives CDR1 KGHDR, CDR2 SFDVKD. The V and J ends lost 4 bases and 1 base respectively, with 10 bases between them.

This clonotype was detected many times. The chain recombines TRBV20-1 with TRBJ2-2; D gene ambiguous. Per the germline V gene, CDR1 is DFQATT and CDR2 is SNEGSKA (reference sequence). Trimming left V 3 bases short and J 4 bases short, with 12 bases between. This CDR3 spans 14 amino acids. CDR3 nucleotide sequence: TGCAGTGCTAGGGCCCCGGCTGGCACCGGGGAGCTGTTTTTT. Translation gives CSARAPAGTGELFF.

This clonotype has only a few counts. This chain connects TRBV5-5 to TRBJ2-1; 7 bases are shared with TRBD2. The trim removed 6 bases at V and 6 bases at J, leaving 15 bases unmatched. Germline V gene lookup returns CDR1 SGHKS and CDR2 YYEKEE (reference sequence). The CDR3 is made up of 16 amino acids. In DNA form, the CDR3 reads TGTGCCAGCACCTCCCACCTGAGGCCTAGCGGCAATGAGCAGTTCTTC. It codes for CASTSHLRPSGNEQFF.

This clonotype was counted between two and nine times. The chain combines TRBV7-9 with TRBJ1-5; 8 bases fit TRBD1. Germline V gives CDR1 SEHNR, CDR2 FQNEAQ (reference sequence). The CDR3 is 16 residues long. Germline trimming cut 0 bases from V and 4 bases from J; bases unmatched to any gene: 5. Here the CDR3 reads CASSLAGTGWNQPQHF. CDR3 nucleotides: TGTGCCAGCAGCTTAGCTGGGACAGGATGGAATCAGCCCCAGCATTTT.

The chain recombines TRBV2 with TRBJ2-7, with D perhaps given as TRBD1 or TRBD2 (6 bases each). The germline V and J ends were trimmed by 4 bases and 4 bases, with 11 bases remaining between them. The CDR3 runs to 13 residues. Germline V CDR1 and CDR2: SNHLY, FYNNEI. This CDR3 is CASSGGDTYEQYV. The CDR3 coding sequence is TGTGCCAGCAGTGGGGGGGACACATACGAGCAGTACGTC.